Listed below are T cell receptor beta chains from one sample, sequenced in a study of follicular helper T cells after annual influenza vaccination. The assay was immunoSEQ multiplex PCR, and TCRdb's table has in-frame clones only and misses some. The sample comprises over 12,000 clones, roughly 81% of which are singletons, and approximately 0.25% rests with the top ten. The starting material was CXCR5- memory CD4+ T cells sorted from blood, obtained on the day of influenza vaccination. The source of these receptors is an adult who received the influenza vaccine. The CDR3 runs from the conserved cysteine through the conserved F or W. D genes are given only for firm matches. Part of the rows lack a size; the others show once, few, many or a class for expanded clones.

15	TRBJ1-5	TRBV28	-	-	CATTRGGPSNQPQHF	TGTGCCACTACAAGAGGAGGGCCTAGCAATCAGCCCCAGCATTTT
16	TRBJ2-3	TRBV7-2	-	TRBD2	CASRPAGGSSTDTQYF	TGTGCCAGCAGGCCAGCGGGGGGATCTAGCACAGATACGCAGTATTTT
13	TRBJ2-5	TRBV6-1	few	-	CASSLLGVETQYF	TGTGCCAGCTCGCTGCTCGGGGTCGAGACCCAGTACTTC
19	TRBJ1-3	TRBV7-6	once	TRBD1	CASSLDYSTRGLAGNTIYF	TGTGCCAGCAGCTTAGATTATTCAACGAGGGGGCTAGCGGGAAACACCATATATTTT
15	TRBJ2-3	TRBV7-9	-	-	CASSLGQGPLDTQYF	TGTGCCAGCAGCTTAGGTCAGGGTCCCCTCGATACGCAGTATTTT
15	TRBJ2-7	TRBV27	-	TRBD2	CASSAYGTRTYEQYF	TGTGCCAGCAGTGCTTACGGGACTAGGACCTACGAGCAGTACTTC
19	TRBJ1-3	TRBV4-2	-	-	CASSQVIGSQSLSGNTIYF	TGTGCCAGCAGCCAAGTAATTGGATCCCAGTCGCTCTCTGGAAACACCATATATTTT
11	TRBJ2-4	TRBV5-1	-	-	CASSLGDIQYF	TGCGCCAGCAGCTTGGGGGACATTCAGTACTTC
16	TRBJ1-6	TRBV28	-	-	CASSLDRGGYNSPLHF	TGTGCCAGCAGTTTAGATAGGGGAGGGTATAATTCACCCCTCCACTTT
14	TRBJ1-3	TRBV5-6	-	-	CASSEGTTGNTIYF	TGTGCCAGCAGCGAGGGGACCACGGGAAACACCATATATTTT
16	TRBJ1-5	TRBV27	-	TRBD1	CASSTRTGGFDHPQHF	TGTGCCAGCAGTACCCGGACAGGGGGGTTTGATCATCCCCAGCATTTT
13	TRBJ2-2	TRBV28	-	-	CASSTQNTGELFF	TGTGCCAGCAGTACCCAGAACACCGGGGAGCTGTTTTTT
18	TRBJ1-4	TRBV18	-	-	CASSPRVQTAKANEKLFF	TGTGCCAGCTCACCAAGGGTGCAGACGGCGAAGGCTAATGAAAAACTGTTTTTT
14	TRBJ2-3	TRBV5-1	-	-	CASSLAGDADTQYF	TGCGCCAGCAGCTTGGCCGGGGACGCAGATACGCAGTATTTT
15	TRBJ1-2	TRBV28	few	-	CASSLGGYANYGYTF	TGTGCCAGCAGTTTGGGAGGGTACGCTAACTATGGCTACACCTTC
16	TRBJ1-1	TRBV7-8	-	-	CASRATAGGLNTEAFF	TGTGCCAGCAGAGCAACAGCTGGGGGGTTGAACACTGAAGCTTTCTTT
15	TRBJ1-5	TRBV28	-	-	CASSISNGLRPPQHF	TGTGCCAGCAGTATTTCAAATGGACTGCGGCCGCCCCAGCATTTT
14	TRBJ1-6	TRBV6-1	few	-	CASTPSADNSPLHF	TGTGCCAGCACCCCCTCGGCAGATAATTCACCCCTCCACTTT
15	TRBJ2-5	TRBV5-1	-	TRBD2	CASSLGTSGGETQYF	TGCGCCAGCAGCTTGGGGACTAGCGGGGGAGAGACCCAGTACTTC
18	TRBJ2-6	TRBV27	-	-	CASSPLHLRFSGANVLTF	TGTGCCAGCAGTCCCCTTCATCTCAGGTTCTCTGGGGCCAACGTCCTGACTTTC
14	TRBJ1-6	TRBV18	few	TRBD1	CASSRDSYNSPLHF	TGTGCCAGCTCACGGGACAGCTATAATTCACCCCTCCACTTT
14	TRBJ1-3	TRBV7-9	-	TRBD1	CASIPTGTGNTIYF	TGTGCCAGCATCCCGACAGGGACGGGAAACACCATATATTTT
17	TRBJ1-3	TRBV19	-	-	CASSNGGSPLSGNTIYF	TGTGCCAGTAGTAACGGGGGCTCCCCTCTCTCTGGAAACACCATATATTTT
14	TRBJ2-2	TRBV29-1	once	TRBD1	CSVSDRVRTGELFF	TGCAGCGTTAGTGACAGGGTTCGCACCGGGGAGCTGTTTTTT
12	TRBJ1-4	TRBV10-2	-	-	CASSPRIEKLFF	TGCGCCAGCAGTCCTAGAATAGAAAAACTGTTTTTT
16	TRBJ2-7	TRBV7-9	few	TRBD1	CASSLPWGQIRDEQYF	TGTGCCAGCAGCTTACCCTGGGGACAGATCCGCGACGAGCAGTACTTC
11	TRBJ1-1	TRBV6-5	-	TRBD1	CASSTGAQAFF	TGTGCCAGCAGTACAGGGGCCCAAGCTTTCTTT